This T cell receptor beta chain emerged from a study of memory CD4+ T cells and cytomegalovirus serostatus (dated by TCRdb to between 2019 and 2020). Describing the broader study: The 33 healthy Belgian adults in the cohort included 9 who were CMV seropositive and 24 who were CMV seronegative. To replicate a published TCR-based CMV serostatus classifier, the researchers sequenced the CD4+ memory TCRbeta repertoires of a Belgian cohort whose cytomegalovirus serostatus was known.

A FACSAria II was used to sort memory CD4+ T cells, defined as single viable CD3+CD4+CD8-CD45RO+ cells. CMV serostatus was determined with a Roche Elecsys assay detecting serum IgG against CMV pp150, pp28, p38 and p52. Following thawing, total CD4+ T cells were enriched through positive selection using CD4 magnetic microbeads. Samples originated from another study that specifically interrogated the CD4+ T cell memory repertoire. Following standard operating procedures, peripheral blood mononuclear cells were isolated and cryopreserved, while serum was kept at -80 degrees C. Staining used CD3-PerCP (BW264/56), CD4-APC (RPA-T4), CD45RO-PE (UCHT1) and CD8-Pacific Orange (3B5) antibodies, with Sytox blue excluding non-viable cells. Genomic DNA was extracted from sorted cells with the Quick-DNA Microprep Kit. Amplification of TCRbeta DNA was done with the immunoSEQ hsTCRbeta kit, following the protocol from the manufacturer. An Illumina MiSeq instrument was used to sequence the TCRbeta libraries. Per the authors' processing: After out-of-frame sequences were removed, 2 million to 2.5 million distinct TCRbeta sequences remained, averaging about 67,000 per individual. Each individual was scored by the count of 150 to 200 previously reported CMV-associated TCRbeta sequences and the total productive distinct TCRbeta count. A beta-binomial model was reimplemented in Python, and scikit-learn random forests with default parameters were trained on data from the US cohort. Classifier performance on the Belgian cohort was reported as the median AUC with percentile confidence intervals calculated over 10,000 bootstrap iterations. TCRdb stores this immuneACCESS table with in-frame sequences only. Part of the clones is absent; in the studies checked, under half of the shortfall reflects unresolved V genes, and no reason is known for the rest. For V, J and clone size, that table is used; D and trimming come from the DNA. Recorded for this sample are some 41,000 clones; about 79% of them occurred a single time. Approximately 6.5% of the sample lies in the top ten.

The paper's findings and limits, for the study overall: For predicting CMV serostatus, the median bootstrapped AUC was approximately 0.95 using the original framework and 0.91 using a US-trained random forest. Only CD4+CD45RO+ memory cells were sequenced, in contrast to the original study, which included naive and memory CD4+ and CD8+ populations. Results were interpreted as suggesting that the CMV-associated TCR signature is largely present in the CD4+ memory repertoire. Of more than 150 previously reported CMV-associated TCRbeta sequences, approximately 70 appeared in the CD4+ memory repertoires, each in one to five individuals. On the Belgian cohort, the classifier based on the original framework reached a median bootstrapped AUC of roughly 0.94, with a 95% CI of 0.76-1.00.

At the junction V is shortened by 4 bases and J by 2 bases; bases outside the gene matches: 6. The germline V gene specifies SGHRS as CDR1 and YFSETQ as CDR2. From cysteine to phenylalanine, the CDR3 is 15 amino acids long. The read is trimmed to its CDR3 DNA, 45 bases read in frame from base 1. To note about this clone: Its cognate antigen has yet to be identified. No base qualities exist here, and no much larger clone lies one base off it.

Sequencing used memory CD4+ T cells from blood. This clonotype was obtained from an adult in good health and CMV-seronegative. The chain uses TRBV5-1 and TRBJ2-1; TRBD2 matches 7 bases in the middle. The nucleotide sequence reads as follows: TGCGCCAGCAGCCCCGGCGGGACTACCTACAATGAGCAGTTCTTC. It is translated as CASSPGGTTYNEQFF.